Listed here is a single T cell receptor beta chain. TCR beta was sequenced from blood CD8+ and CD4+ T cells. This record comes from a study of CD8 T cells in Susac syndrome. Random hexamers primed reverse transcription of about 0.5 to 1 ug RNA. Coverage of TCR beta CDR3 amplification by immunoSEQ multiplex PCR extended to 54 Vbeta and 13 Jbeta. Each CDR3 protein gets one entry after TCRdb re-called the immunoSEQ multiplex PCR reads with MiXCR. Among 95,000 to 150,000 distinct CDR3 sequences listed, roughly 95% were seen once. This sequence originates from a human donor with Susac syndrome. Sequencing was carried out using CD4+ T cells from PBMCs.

The CDR3 coding sequence is TGCAGTGCTCCCATGGCTAGCGGGGACAATGAGCAGTTCTTC. Translated: CSAPMASGDNEQFF. This chain uses TRBV20-1 with TRBJ2-1; TRBD2 agrees at 9 bases. Germline CDR1 DFQATT, CDR2 SNEGSKA (reference sequence). V was clipped by 5 bases and J by 5 bases; unmatched bases: 7. The CDR3 length is 14 residues.